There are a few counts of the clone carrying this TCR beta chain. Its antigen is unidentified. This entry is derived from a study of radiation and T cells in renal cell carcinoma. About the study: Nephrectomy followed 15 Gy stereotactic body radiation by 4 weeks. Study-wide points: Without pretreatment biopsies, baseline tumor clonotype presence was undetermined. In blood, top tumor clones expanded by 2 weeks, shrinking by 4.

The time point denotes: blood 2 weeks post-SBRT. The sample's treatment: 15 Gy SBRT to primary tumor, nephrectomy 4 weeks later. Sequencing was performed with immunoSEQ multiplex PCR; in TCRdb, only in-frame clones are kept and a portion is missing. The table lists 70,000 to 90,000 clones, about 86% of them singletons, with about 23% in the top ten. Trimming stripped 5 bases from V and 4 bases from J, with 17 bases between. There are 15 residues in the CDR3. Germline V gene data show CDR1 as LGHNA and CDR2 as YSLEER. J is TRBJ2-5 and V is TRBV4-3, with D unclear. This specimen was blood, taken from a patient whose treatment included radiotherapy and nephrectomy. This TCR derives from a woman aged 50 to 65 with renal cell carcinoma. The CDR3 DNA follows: TGCGCCAGCAGCTTACGAGCCCGGACGGGAGAGACCCAGTACTTC. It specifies CASSLRARTGETQYF.